A selection of T cell receptor beta chains follows, all from one sample in a study of OX40 agonist ivuxolimab in advanced cancers. TCRdb's copy holds only in-frame clones and misses some; the assay was immunoSEQ multiplex PCR. Of tens of thousands of clones detected, roughly 90% appear once; the ten largest clones hold around 11%. This specimen was CD4+ or CD8+ T cells sorted from blood, taken in a trial of the OX40 agonist ivuxolimab. Receptors were obtained from an adult with an advanced solid tumor such as melanoma, head and neck, liver or kidney cancer. Both conserved end residues are part of each CDR3. The D gene is left open where the match is weak. Clone size is not always given. Where it is, it says once, few, many or a class for expanded clones.

J gene: TRBJ1-1
clone size: .
V gene: TRBV10-3
D gene: .
CDR3 DNA: TGTGCCATCAGCCCCCTACAGTCCATGAACACTGAAGCTTTCTTT
CDR3 protein: CAISPLQSMNTEAFF

J gene: TRBJ2-7
clone size: .
V gene: TRBV7-9
D gene: .
CDR3 DNA: TGTGCCAGCAGCCCCGCGTTCCACGAGCAGTACTTC
CDR3 protein: CASSPAFHEQYF

J gene: TRBJ2-1
clone size: .
V gene: TRBV13
D gene: .
CDR3 DNA: TGTGCCAGCAGCTCCGCGGGCTCCTACAATGAGCAGTTCTTC
CDR3 protein: CASSSAGSYNEQFF

J gene: TRBJ1-5
clone size: .
V gene: TRBV12-5
D gene: .
CDR3 DNA: TGTGCTAGTGGTTTGGTCGAGGTTGAGTGGCAGGGGTATCAGCCCCAGCATTTT
CDR3 protein: CASGLVEVEWQGYQPQHF

J gene: TRBJ2-7
clone size: few
V gene: TRBV5-1
D gene: TRBD2
CDR3 DNA: TGCGCCAGCAGCCAATCGGGGGGCTACGAGCAGTACTTC
CDR3 protein: CASSQSGGYEQYF

J gene: TRBJ2-7
clone size: medium-sized
V gene: TRBV5-5
D gene: TRBD1
CDR3 DNA: TGTGCCAGCAGCACGACAGGGGGAAATTTCTACGAGCAGTACTTC
CDR3 protein: CASSTTGGNFYEQYF

J gene: TRBJ1-2
clone size: .
V gene: TRBV2
D gene: TRBD1
CDR3 DNA: TGTGCCAGCAGAGAGGGACAGCTCTATGGCTACACCTTC
CDR3 protein: CASREGQLYGYTF

J gene: TRBJ2-2
clone size: .
V gene: TRBV5-4
D gene: TRBD1
CDR3 DNA: TGTGCCAGCAGCCGGGACAGGGGTCGCAACACCGGGGAGCTGTTTTTT
CDR3 protein: CASSRDRGRNTGELFF

J gene: TRBJ2-7
clone size: .
V gene: TRBV29-1
D gene: .
CDR3 DNA: TGCAGCGTTGAAGATGGACAGACTTCCCACTCCTACGAGCAGTACTTC
CDR3 protein: CSVEDGQTSHSYEQYF

J gene: TRBJ1-1
clone size: .
V gene: TRBV5-5
D gene: .
CDR3 DNA: TGTGCCAGCAGCATTGGGGCTCGGTATACGGCTGAAGCTTTCTTT
CDR3 protein: CASSIGARYTAEAFF

J gene: TRBJ2-7
clone size: .
V gene: TRBV19
D gene: .
CDR3 DNA: TGTGCCAGTAGTATAGGAGGGGTGTACGAGCAGTACTTC
CDR3 protein: CASSIGGVYEQYF

J gene: TRBJ2-5
clone size: .
V gene: TRBV10-3
D gene: TRBD1
CDR3 DNA: TGTGCCATCAGTGAGTCCGCAGGGGGCTTGGAGACCCAGTACTTC
CDR3 protein: CAISESAGGLETQYF

J gene: TRBJ1-4
clone size: .
V gene: TRBV9
D gene: TRBD1
CDR3 DNA: TGTGCCAGCAGCGTGGACGGGACAGGGTTTGATGAACTGTTTTTT
CDR3 protein: CASSVDGTGFDELFF

J gene: TRBJ1-2
clone size: .
V gene: TRBV25-1
D gene: .
CDR3 DNA: TGTGCCAGCAGTCCCGGGACGGGAATCTATGGCTACACCTTC
CDR3 protein: CASSPGTGIYGYTF

J gene: TRBJ1-2
clone size: once
V gene: TRBV30
D gene: TRBD1
CDR3 DNA: TGTGCCGGAGTGCCGGGACAGGGGGCGCGTTCTGGCTACACCTTC
CDR3 protein: CAGVPGQGARSGYTF

J gene: TRBJ2-1
clone size: few
V gene: TRBV6-4
D gene: .
CDR3 DNA: TGTGCCAGCGGAGGGGGGGAGAGAGATGAGCAGTTCTTC
CDR3 protein: CASGGGERDEQFF

J gene: TRBJ2-1
clone size: .
V gene: TRBV7-8
D gene: .
CDR3 DNA: TGTGCCACTGGACAGGGGGAACCCCTAGCGGGAGTCCATGAGCAGTTCTTC
CDR3 protein: CATGQGEPLAGVHEQFF

J gene: TRBJ1-2
clone size: .
V gene: TRBV9
D gene: TRBD1
CDR3 DNA: TGTGCCAGCAGCCCCCGGACAGGGGGGAACTATGGCTACACCTTC
CDR3 protein: CASSPRTGGNYGYTF

J gene: TRBJ1-2
clone size: .
V gene: TRBV29-1
D gene: TRBD1
CDR3 DNA: TGCAGCGTTGATCGACCGGGACAGTTGGCCTATGGCTACACCTTC
CDR3 protein: CSVDRPGQLAYGYTF

J gene: TRBJ2-4
clone size: .
V gene: TRBV5-1
D gene: TRBD1
CDR3 DNA: TGCGCCAGCAGCTCGGACAGGGGGCTATATACGAACATTCAGTACTTC
CDR3 protein: CASSSDRGLYTNIQYF

J gene: TRBJ2-5
clone size: .
V gene: TRBV7-9
D gene: .
CDR3 DNA: TGTGCCAGCAGCTTGGACTTCAAACAAGGGTCAGAGACCCAGTACTTC
CDR3 protein: CASSLDFKQGSETQYF